This T cell receptor (beta chain) was profiled in a study of CD8+ T cells in alopecia areata. Background on the study: For the treated group, dosing was oral tofacitinib at 5 to 10 mg twice daily.

Per germline, CDR1 SGHTA and CDR2 FQGNSA. The trim removed 3 bases at V and 2 bases at J, leaving 10 bases unmatched. CDR3 size: 17 residues. In each case, RNA was isolated and then reverse transcribed into cDNA as the sequencing template. Repertoires were generated with immunoSEQ multiplex PCR, while TCRdb's copy carries only in-frame clones and drops some. Counted here are tens of thousands of clones, approximately 58% occurring once; the ten biggest clones make up approximately 19%. This TCR was sampled from a human donor with alopecia areata. The sample was CD8+ T cells sorted from blood, taken at week 0. V and J are TRBV7-2 and TRBJ2-3, with 8 bases lining up with TRBD1. CDR3 loop: CASSFGQGPLSTDTQYF. In DNA, the CDR3 is TGTGCCAGCAGCTTTGGACAGGGCCCCCTCTCCACAGATACGCAGTATTTT.